This T cell receptor beta chain was identified during a study of T cell changes during pregnancy in multiple sclerosis (dated by TCRdb to between 2018 and 2021). General notes on the study: The study looked at changes in the T cell repertoire across pregnancy in women with multiple sclerosis.

The method behind the library was the immunoSEQ multiplex PCR assay. TCRdb limited this immuneACCESS table to in-frame rearrangements with V and J called. A share of clones is missing; checked studies link under half to unresolved V genes, and the rest is unexplained. The sample table records approximately 58,000 clones; roughly 92% of these occur just once. Approximately 1.5% of the sample is in the top ten clones. As encoded in the germline V gene (reference sequence), CDR1 is WNHNN while CDR2 is SYGVQD. Relative to germline, V is missing 4 bases and J is missing 0 bases, with 2 bases of the junction outside any gene match. The CDR3 numbers 15 residues from cysteine through phenylalanine. Only the CDR3 region is kept as DNA, spanning 45 bases read in frame from base 1. This clone was counted a single time. Its cognate antigen has yet to be identified. Nothing much larger sits one base from this clone, and base qualities are not available.

The origin of this receptor is a female donor with multiple sclerosis, enrolled in a pregnancy study. The sample consisted of peripheral blood, taken in the second trimester of pregnancy. The sequence joins TRBV10-1 to TRBJ1-3, and 8 junctional nucleotides match TRBD1. The CDR3 reads CASSGGQGSGNTIYF. The DNA is as follows: TGCGCCAGCAGTGGTGGACAGGGCTCTGGAAACACCATATATTTT.